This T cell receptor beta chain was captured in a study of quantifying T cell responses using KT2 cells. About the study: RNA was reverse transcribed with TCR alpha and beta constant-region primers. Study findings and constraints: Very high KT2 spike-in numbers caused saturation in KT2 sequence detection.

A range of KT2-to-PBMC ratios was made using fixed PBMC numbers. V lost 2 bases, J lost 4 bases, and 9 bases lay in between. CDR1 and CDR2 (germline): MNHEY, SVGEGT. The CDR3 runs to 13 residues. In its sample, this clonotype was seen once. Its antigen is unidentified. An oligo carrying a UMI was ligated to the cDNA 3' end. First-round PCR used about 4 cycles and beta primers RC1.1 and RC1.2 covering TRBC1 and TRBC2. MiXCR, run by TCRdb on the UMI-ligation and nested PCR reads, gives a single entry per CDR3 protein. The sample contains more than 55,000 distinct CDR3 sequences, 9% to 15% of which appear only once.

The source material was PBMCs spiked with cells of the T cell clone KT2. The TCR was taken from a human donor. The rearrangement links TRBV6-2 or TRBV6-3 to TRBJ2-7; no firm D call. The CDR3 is CASSYGGRYEQYF. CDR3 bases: TGTGCCAGCAGTTACGGTGGACGGTACGAGCAGTACTTC.